The T cell receptor (beta chain) under discussion was sequenced for a study of blood T cell repertoires in COVID-19. Turning to the study itself: T cells, B-cell-depleted T cells, or PBMCs supplied cDNA or gDNA.

Trimming removed 7 bases from V and 0 bases from J, with 16 bases in between. Germline V gene sequence: CDR1 GTSNPN, CDR2 SVGIG (reference sequence). This CDR3 is built from 15 residues. Method: immunoSEQ multiplex PCR; TCRdb's copy keeps in-frame clones and lacks some. The sample records 75,000 to 90,000 clones, 86% being singletons. The V and J genes are TRBV30 and TRBJ2-1; D is possibly TRBD2 (6 bases). The source of this sequence is a man aged 45-65 years with active COVID-19. Source material: peripheral blood. CDR3 nucleotides: TGTGCCTCGTGGGGCGGGATCAGCTCCTACAATGAGCAGTTCTTC. It translates to CASWGGISSYNEQFF.